Listed here are 3 T cell receptor beta chains from one sample, sequenced in a study of T cells after yellow fever vaccination (dated 2019 in TCRdb). Reading the label with the study, this specimen's treatment or condition is: live attenuated yellow fever vaccine strain. The method behind the library was 5' RACE. The instrument given in TCRdb is Illumina NovaSeq 6000. Starting from the raw public reads, TCRdb applied fastp trimming at Q25, assembled clones with MiXCR and retained in-frame beta chains. Entries that share a CDR3 protein sequence are merged under the most common genes and DNA. The table for this sample lists a few hundred thousand distinct CDR3 sequences; 3% to 4.5% of them were counted only once. More than 20% of the sample is taken by the ten largest. The sequenced sample was PBMCs, obtained 5 days after the yellow fever booster vaccination. These TCRs come from a man between 18 and 29 years old who received the YFV17D yellow fever vaccine.

This clonotype has ten or more counts. The chain links TRBV5-5 to TRBJ2-5; D not certain. Trimming took off 0 bases at V and 2 bases at J, with 8 bases between the two ends. This CDR3 is built from 14 residues. CDR1 is SGHKS and CDR2 is YYEKEE in the germline V gene (reference sequence). CDR3 DNA: TGTGCCAGCAGCTTGGAACTCCGACAAGAGACCCAGTACTTC. Translation gives CASSLELRQETQYF.

The table lists this clonotype with many counts. This chain connects TRBV4-2 to TRBJ2-5, with D perhaps matching TRBD2 (5 bases). The V gene's germline CDR1 is LGHNA and CDR2 YNFKEQ. The germline V and J ends were trimmed by 1 base and 2 bases, with 11 bases remaining between them. The length of the CDR3 is 15 residues. The CDR3 loop is CASSQGGGLQETQYF. The CDR3 DNA reads TGTGCCAGCAGCCAAGGAGGAGGACTTCAAGAGACCCAGTACTTC.

This chain joins TRBV25-1 and TRBJ1-5; a weak D match, TRBD1 (5 bases). Germline CDR1 MGHDK, CDR2 SYGVNS. Trimming stripped 3 bases from V and 1 base from J, with 13 bases between. The CDR3 is 16 residues long. The chain's CDR3 is CASSEGLQGSNQPQHF. The CDR3 region has the DNA TGTGCCAGCAGTGAGGGCTTGCAGGGAAGCAATCAGCCCCAGCATTTT.